This TCR beta chain derives from a study of response to subunit inactivated influenza vaccine. Study results and caveats: The authors offered the suggestion that each seasonal influenza vaccination recruits few new T cells.

This clonotype occurred a few times. What it binds is unknown. MiXCR was run by TCRdb on the RT-PCR reads, yielding one entry per CDR3 protein. The sample records approximately 300,000 distinct CDR3 sequences, 20% to 25% being singletons. The CDR3 consists of 14 residues. The germline CDR1 and CDR2 sequences are DFQATT and SNEGSKA (reference sequence). The germline V and J ends were trimmed by 4 bases and 2 bases, with 14 bases remaining between them. The sequencing here drew on PBMCs from blood, taken about 20 months after vaccination. This chain uses TRBV20-1 with TRBJ2-5; D possibly corresponds to TRBD1 (5 bases). The sequence was collected from a man in his fifties or sixties who received an inactivated influenza vaccine. The CDR3 nucleotides read TGCAGTGCTAATAGAGGACACCGACAAGAGACCCAGTACTTC. This codes for CSANRGHRQETQYF.